This entry lists 18 T cell receptor beta chains sequenced from one sample in a study of response to subunit inactivated influenza vaccine (dated by TCRdb to 2016 to 2019). Libraries were made using RT-PCR. The data were produced on an Illumina HiSeq 2500. TCRdb ran its own pipeline on the public reads, namely fastp trimming at Q25 and MiXCR clone calling, and kept in-frame beta chains. A single entry per CDR3 protein holds the most common genes and DNA from its merged rows. This sample is represented by under 850,000 distinct CDR3 sequences; around 18% of them were singletons. The ten largest clones add up to roughly 11% of the sample. The material was PBMCs from blood, obtained 5 days after vaccination. These receptors were taken from a man in his fifties or sixties who received an inactivated influenza vaccine. Donor details come from another sample of the same person, matched by shared clones.

The chain uses TRBV4-1 and TRBJ2-1, with a tentative D call TRBD2 (5 bases). Trimming cost V 3 bases and J 10 bases, with 16 bases left between them. The CDR3 length is 14 residues. Germline V gene data show CDR1 as MGHRA and CDR2 as YSYEKL. CDR3 residues: CASSQPTRRGEQFF. The CDR3, as DNA: TGCGCCAGCAGCCAGCCCACTAGGAGAGGCGAGCAGTTCTTC.

The sample holds a few counts of this clonotype. The chain is built from TRBV20-1 and TRBJ2-2; 15 bases line up with TRBD2. Germline CDR1 and CDR2: DFQATT and SNEGSKA (reference sequence). The CDR3 contains 18 residues. With V trimmed by 0 bases and J by 5 bases, 7 bases remained unmatched. CDR3 nucleotide sequence: TGCAGTGCTAGAGATTCGGGCGGACTAGCGGGGGGGACCGGGGAGCTGTTTTTT. It is translated as CSARDSGGLAGGTGELFF.

This clonotype turned up a few times. The chain is built from TRBV12-3 or TRBV12-4 and TRBJ2-4, with D perhaps matching TRBD1 (7 bases). This CDR3 spans 16 amino acids. Trimming shortened V by 5 bases and J by 3 bases, and 17 bases separated the two germline ends. The CDR3 loop reads CASSRTGVGGKNIQYF. The CDR3, as DNA: TGTGCCAGCAGTCGAACAGGGGTCGGGGGCAAAAACATTCAGTACTTC.

This clonotype was detected a few times. The genes are TRBV6-2 or TRBV6-3 and TRBJ2-4; D may be TRBD1 (7 bases). The CDR3 has 13 residues. CDR1 is MNHEY, CDR2 SVGEGT, per germline. V was cut by 7 bases and J by 6 bases, with 13 bases left in between. DNA for the CDR3: TGTGCCAGCACCGACCAGGGGGGAAACATTCAGTACTTC. This translates into CASTDQGGNIQYF.

This clonotype has a handful of counts. The chain joins TRBV10-3 to TRBJ1-2; tentative D call: TRBD1 (6 bases). V shed 3 bases and J shed 0 bases, with 11 bases lying between them. Germline assignment: CDR1 ENHRY and CDR2 SYGVKD. The CDR3 totals 15 residues. CDR3 DNA: TGTGCCATCAGTGACTCGACAGGAGCTAACTATGGCTACACCTTC. This sequence encodes CAISDSTGANYGYTF.

There are a few counts of this clonotype. The chain links TRBV6-5 to TRBJ2-7; D remains unclear. The CDR3 runs to 14 residues. Trimming removed 4 bases from V and 1 base from J, with 11 bases in between. Germline V gives CDR1 MNHEY, CDR2 SVGAGI. The CDR3 sequence: CASSSIALSYEQYF. The CDR3 bases are TGTGCCAGCAGTTCTATCGCCCTTTCCTACGAGCAGTACTTC.

This clonotype appeared many times. V usage is TRBV7-2 and J usage is TRBJ2-5, with 13 nucleotides matching TRBD2. V dropped 1 base and J dropped 5; count of bases not matched to a gene: 7. The CDR3 covers 17 residues. Germline values: CDR1 SGHTA, CDR2 FQGNSA. CDR3 DNA sequence: TGTGCCAGCAGCTTAGGGACTAGCGGGAGTCCGTGGGAGACCCAGTACTTC. This codes for CASSLGTSGSPWETQYF. The full variable domain, completed using reference TRBV7-2 and TRBJ2-5, is GAGVSQSPSNKVTEKGKDVELRCDPISGHTALYWYRQSLGQGLEFLIYFQGNSAPDKSGLPSDRFSAERTGGSVSTLTIQRTQQEDSAVYLCASSLGTSGSPWETQYFGPGTRLLVL.

This clonotype was counted between two and nine times. The gene calls are TRBV7-8 and TRBJ2-1; the D is unclear. V lost 1 base and J 7 bases, leaving 17 bases between the germline ends. Germline V gives CDR1 SGHVS, CDR2 FQNEAQ. This CDR3 spans 16 amino acids. The CDR3 DNA sequence: TGTGCCAGCAGCTTAGGTGTAGTGAAAGGCATAAATGAGCAGTTCTTC. This gives the protein CASSLGVVKGINEQFF.

The chain couples TRBV9 to TRBJ2-7, with TRBD2 matching 7 bases. CDR3 length: 13 residues. Trimming took 3 bases from V and 2 from J; bases not matched to a gene: 2. Germline CDR1 is SGDLS and CDR2 is YYNGEE. The CDR3 sequence is CASSEGLTYEQYF. CDR3 DNA: TGTGCCAGCAGCGAGGGACTAACCTACGAGCAGTACTTC.

As to this clonotype: This may come from a read error, since a much larger clone is one base off. This chain links TRBV7-9 with TRBJ2-1, with D uncertain. CDR3 length: 12 residues. CDR1 and CDR2 from the germline V gene are SEHNR and FQNEAQ (reference sequence). The V and J ends lost 5 bases and 6 bases respectively, with 8 bases between them. CDR3 residues: CASSPNFNEQFF. For the CDR3, the DNA is TGTGCCAGCAGCCCAAACTTCAATGAGCAGTTCTTC. Supplemented by reference TRBV7-9 and TRBJ2-1, the full variable domain reads DTGVSQNPRHKITKRGQNVTFRCDPISEHNRLYWYRQTLGQGPEFLTYFQNEAQLEKSRLLSDRFSAERPKGSFSTLEIQRTEQGDSAMYLCASSPNFNEQFFGPGTRLTVL.

This chain links TRBV2 with TRBJ1-1; 9 positions agree with TRBD1. J was trimmed by 1 base and V by 6 bases; bases with no gene match: 9. Germline values: CDR1 SNHLY, CDR2 FYNNEI. The CDR3 sequence is 16 residues long. The CDR3 reads CASRAGQGRSNTEAFF. For the CDR3, the DNA is TGTGCCAGCAGAGCGGGACAGGGTCGGTCGAACACTGAAGCTTTCTTT.

This clonotype was recorded a few times. The chain combines TRBV5-1 with TRBJ2-7; D call uncertain. The germline gives CDR1 SGHRS, CDR2 YFSETQ. The CDR3 totals 16 residues. Trimming removed 0 bases from V and 1 base from J, with 14 bases in between. The CDR3 region is CASSLVAISKSYEQYF. The DNA for the CDR3 is TGCGCCAGCAGCTTGGTGGCCATCTCTAAATCCTACGAGCAGTACTTC.

This clonotype was counted only a few times. The chain combines TRBV24-1 with TRBJ2-7; possible D gene TRBD1, 6 bases. CDR3 length equals 15 residues. Trimming took off 4 bases at V and 0 bases at J, with 12 bases between the two ends. Germline V CDR1 and CDR2: KGHDR, SFDVKD. The CDR3 DNA reads as TGTGCCACCAGTGACGGACAGACGAGCTCCTACGAGCAGTACTTC. It translates to CATSDGQTSSYEQYF.

The chain has TRBV12-3 or TRBV12-4 and TRBJ1-2; tentative D call: TRBD1 (5 bases). This CDR3 has 15 residues. V lost 7 bases, J lost 2 bases, and 17 bases lay in between. The CDR3 loop reads CASTSSSRQNYGYTF. The CDR3, as DNA: TGTGCCAGCACTTCAAGCAGCCGACAGAACTATGGCTACACCTTC.

This clonotype was counted only a few times. DNA for the CDR3: TGTGCCAGCTGGTCTAGCGGGCAGCGCTCCTACAATGAGCAGTTCTTC. Its protein product is CASWSSGQRSYNEQFF. The V call is TRBV6-2 or TRBV6-3, the J call TRBJ2-1, with 8 positions matching TRBD2. Trimming cost V 8 bases and J 0 bases; bases outside gene matches: 9. The germline gives CDR1 MNHEY, CDR2 SVGEGT. The CDR3 has 16 residues.

The CDR3 bases are TGTGCCAGCAGCTCCCGCTCTGTCGCCGGAGGCGATACGCAGTATTTT. It is translated as CASSSRSVAGGDTQYF. V is TRBV7-2 and J is TRBJ2-3, with a weak D call TRBD2 (5 bases). V dropped 4 bases and J dropped 6 bases, with 20 bases sitting between them. Germline V gives CDR1 SGHTA, CDR2 FQGNSA. The CDR3 is 16 residues long.

This clonotype was counted a few times. The chain has TRBV15 and TRBJ2-2, with 8 bases aligning to TRBD2. The germline V gene has CDR1 LNHNV and CDR2 YYDKDF (reference sequence). V lost 5 bases to trimming and J lost 7 bases; unmatched junction nucleotides: 9. The CDR3 loop spans 15 amino acids. This chain's CDR3 is CATSAGLGVLGELFF. DNA for the CDR3: TGTGCCACCAGCGCGGGACTAGGAGTTCTCGGGGAGCTGTTTTTT.

On this clonotype itself: One junction end does not reproduce the germline sequence, and a read error may be involved. The chain carries TRBV12-3 or TRBV12-4 and TRBJ2-5; D is undetermined. The CDR3 loop spans 11 amino acids. DNA for the CDR3: TGTGCCAGCAGTTTAAAGGAGACCAAGTACTTC. This encodes CASSLKETKYF.